Below, 5 T cell receptor beta chains from the same sample are listed, as sequenced in a study of cytomegalovirus exposure and HLA in healthy donors (dated by TCRdb to the late 2010s). Preparation of the library involved the immunoSEQ multiplex PCR assay. For the multiplex PCR, a mixture combining 60 forward primers for TCR Vbeta segments and 13 reverse primers for TCR Jbeta segments was used. Imported from immuneACCESS, the table was reduced by TCRdb to in-frame sequences with V and J called. These copies leave out some clones; in studies compared against another copy, an unresolved V gene accounts for under half, and the cause of the remainder is not known. The sample table records 170,000 or so clones; 84% of these occur just once. The ten largest clones add up to around 1.9% of the sample. Sequencing was performed on PBMCs. Receptors were obtained from a man aged 18 to 30 in good health and CMV-seronegative.

V gene TRBV7-7 combines with J gene TRBJ2-5; 8 nucleotides agree with TRBD1. The junction had 13 bases not matched to a gene; V was cut back by 8 bases and J by 5 bases. This CDR3 contains 15 residues. Per the germline V gene, CDR1 is SSHAT and CDR2 is FNYEAQ (reference sequence). The CDR3 DNA reads TGTGCCAGCGCCTATTCCGGGACAGGTCGCGAGACCCAGTACTTC. It yields the protein CASAYSGTGRETQYF.

The genes are TRBV11-2 and TRBJ1-3, with D possibly matching TRBD1 (6 bases). The V end was cut by 1 base, the J end by 3 bases, with 13 bases between. Per germline, CDR1 SGHAT and CDR2 FQNNGV. The CDR3 is made up of 16 amino acids. The DNA for the CDR3 is TGTGCCAGCAGCTTAGTCTCTGGACAGATTGGAAACACCATATATTTT. The encoded protein is CASSLVSGQIGNTIYF.

The genes are TRBV15 and TRBJ2-7; possibly TRBD2 for D (5 bases). The CDR3 is 12 amino acids. Trimming stripped 5 bases from V and 3 bases from J, with 8 bases between. Germline-derived CDR1 and CDR2 are LNHNV and YYDKDF (reference sequence). The CDR3 region has the DNA TGTGCCACCAGCGGCCGGGACTACGAGCAGTACTTC. It yields the protein CATSGRDYEQYF.

V is TRBV29-1 and J is TRBJ2-5; D is unresolved. From germline, CDR1 is SQVTM and CDR2 ANQGSEA. V dropped 5 bases and J dropped 4 bases, with 17 bases sitting between them. CDR3 length: 14 amino acids. The CDR3 here is CSVMESYTRETQYF. CDR3 DNA: TGCAGCGTTATGGAGTCTTATACCCGAGAGACCCAGTACTTC.

This clone has more than one count but fewer than ten. The chain employs TRBV29-1 and TRBJ2-7; 11 bases map to TRBD2. In germline, CDR1 is SQVTM, CDR2 ANQGSEA. After removal of 7 bases from V and 4 bases from J, the junction contained 6 bases not matched to a gene. The CDR3 totals 13 residues. The CDR3 nucleotides are TGCAGCGCCACTAGCGGGAGTTCTTACGAGCAGTACTTC. It translates to CSATSGSSYEQYF.